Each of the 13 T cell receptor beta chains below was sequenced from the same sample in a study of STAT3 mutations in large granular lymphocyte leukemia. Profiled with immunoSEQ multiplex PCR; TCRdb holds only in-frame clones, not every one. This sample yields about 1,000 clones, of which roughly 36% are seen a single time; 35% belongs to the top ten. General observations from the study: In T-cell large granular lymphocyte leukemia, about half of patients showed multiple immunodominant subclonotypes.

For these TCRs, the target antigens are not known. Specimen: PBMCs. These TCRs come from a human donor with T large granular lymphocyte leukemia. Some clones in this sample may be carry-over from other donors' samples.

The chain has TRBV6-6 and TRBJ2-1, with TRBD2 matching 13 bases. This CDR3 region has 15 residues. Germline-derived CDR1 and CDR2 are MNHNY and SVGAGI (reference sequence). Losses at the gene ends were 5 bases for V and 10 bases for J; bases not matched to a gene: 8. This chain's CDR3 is CASSVGTSGNLEQFF. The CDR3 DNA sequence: TGTGCCAGCAGTGTAGGGACTAGCGGGAACTTGGAGCAGTTCTTC.

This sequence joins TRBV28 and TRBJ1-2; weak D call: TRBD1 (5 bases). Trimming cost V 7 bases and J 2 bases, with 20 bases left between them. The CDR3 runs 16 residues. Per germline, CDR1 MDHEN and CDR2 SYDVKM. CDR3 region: CASTERGGPNNYGYTF. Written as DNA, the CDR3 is TGTGCCAGCACCGAACGGGGGGGTCCAAACAACTATGGCTACACCTTC.

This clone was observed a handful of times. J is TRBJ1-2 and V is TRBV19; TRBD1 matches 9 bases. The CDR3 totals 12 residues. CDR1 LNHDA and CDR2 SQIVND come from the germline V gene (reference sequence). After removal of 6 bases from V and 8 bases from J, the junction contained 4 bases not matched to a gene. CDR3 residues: CASRGQGGGYTF. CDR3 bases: TGTGCCAGTAGGGGACAGGGTGGGGGCTACACCTTC.

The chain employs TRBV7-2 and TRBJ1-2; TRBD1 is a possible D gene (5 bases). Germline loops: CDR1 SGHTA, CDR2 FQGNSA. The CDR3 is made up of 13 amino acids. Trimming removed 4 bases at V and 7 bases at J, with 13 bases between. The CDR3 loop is CASSSLGGGGYTF. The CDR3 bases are TGTGCCAGCAGCTCACTCGGCGGGGGTGGCTACACCTTC.

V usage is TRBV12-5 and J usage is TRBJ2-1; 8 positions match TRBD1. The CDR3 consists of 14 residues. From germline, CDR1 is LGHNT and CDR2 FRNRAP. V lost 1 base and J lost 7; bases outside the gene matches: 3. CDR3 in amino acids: CASGLGDRNNEQFF. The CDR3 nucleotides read TGTGCTAGTGGTTTGGGGGACAGGAATAATGAGCAGTTCTTC.

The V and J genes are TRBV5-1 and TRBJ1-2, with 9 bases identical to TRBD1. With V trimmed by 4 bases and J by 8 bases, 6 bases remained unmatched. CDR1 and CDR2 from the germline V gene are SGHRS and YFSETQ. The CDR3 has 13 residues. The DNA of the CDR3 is TGCGCCAGCAGCCCGGGACAGGGAGAAGGCTACACCTTC. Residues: CASSPGQGEGYTF.

The CDR3 coding sequence is TGCGCCAGCAGCTTGGCCGGAGGGGTGATGGACATTCAGTACTTC. Residues: CASSLAGGVMDIQYF. J is TRBJ2-4 and V is TRBV5-1; tentatively, D is TRBD2 (6 bases). CDR3 length: 15 residues. Germline loops: CDR1 SGHRS, CDR2 YFSETQ. V lost 0 bases to trimming and J lost 8 bases, with 15 bases between them.

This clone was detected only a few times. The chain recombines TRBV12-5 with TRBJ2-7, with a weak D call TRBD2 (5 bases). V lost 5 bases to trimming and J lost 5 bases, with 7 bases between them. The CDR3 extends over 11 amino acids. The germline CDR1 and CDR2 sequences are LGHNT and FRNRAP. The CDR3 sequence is CASGLGDEQYF. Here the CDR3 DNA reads TGTGCTAGTGGTCTCGGGGACGAGCAGTACTTC.

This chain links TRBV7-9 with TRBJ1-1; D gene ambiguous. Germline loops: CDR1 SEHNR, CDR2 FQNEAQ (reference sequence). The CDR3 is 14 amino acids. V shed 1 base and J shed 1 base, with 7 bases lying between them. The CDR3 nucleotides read TGTGCCAGCAGCTTAGGGGCAGGGAACACTGAAGCTTTCTTT. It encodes CASSLGAGNTEAFF.

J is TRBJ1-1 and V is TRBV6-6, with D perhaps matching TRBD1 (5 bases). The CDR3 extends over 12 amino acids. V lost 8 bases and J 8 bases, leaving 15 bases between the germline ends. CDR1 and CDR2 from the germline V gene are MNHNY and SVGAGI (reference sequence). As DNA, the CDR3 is TGTGCCAGCGGGGGTGACAGTTCCGAAGCTTTCTTT. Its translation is CASGGDSSEAFF.

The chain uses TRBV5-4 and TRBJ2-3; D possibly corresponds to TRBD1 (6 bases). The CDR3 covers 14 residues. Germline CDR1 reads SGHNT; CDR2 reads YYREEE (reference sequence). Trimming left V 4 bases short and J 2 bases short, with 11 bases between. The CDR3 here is CASSPGQSTDTQYF. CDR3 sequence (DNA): TGTGCCAGCAGCCCCGGACAGTCCACAGATACGCAGTATTTT.

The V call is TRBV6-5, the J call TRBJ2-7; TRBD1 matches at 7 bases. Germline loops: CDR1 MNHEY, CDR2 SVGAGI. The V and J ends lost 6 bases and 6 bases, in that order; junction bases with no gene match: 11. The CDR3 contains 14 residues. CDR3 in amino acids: CASRPGTAQREQYF. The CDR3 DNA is TGTGCCAGCAGGCCCGGGACAGCGCAACGCGAGCAGTACTTC.

CDR3 region: CAIKGAGGLYEQYF. The DNA of the CDR3 is TGTGCCATCAAGGGGGCAGGGGGCCTCTACGAGCAGTACTTC. The rearrangement joins TRBV10-3 to TRBJ2-7, with 8 bases fitting TRBD1. The CDR3 runs to 14 residues. Trimming took 7 bases from V and 3 from J; bases not matched to a gene: 8. Germline loops: CDR1 ENHRY, CDR2 SYGVKD.